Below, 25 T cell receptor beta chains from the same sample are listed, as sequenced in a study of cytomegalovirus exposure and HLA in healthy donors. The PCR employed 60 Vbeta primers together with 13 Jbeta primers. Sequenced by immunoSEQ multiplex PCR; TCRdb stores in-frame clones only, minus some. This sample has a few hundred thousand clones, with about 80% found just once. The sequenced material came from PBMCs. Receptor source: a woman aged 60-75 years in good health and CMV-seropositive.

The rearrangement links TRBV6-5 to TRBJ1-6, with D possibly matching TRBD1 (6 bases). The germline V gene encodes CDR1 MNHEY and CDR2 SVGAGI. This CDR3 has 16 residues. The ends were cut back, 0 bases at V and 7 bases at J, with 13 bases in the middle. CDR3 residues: CASSYSGTRGNSPLHF. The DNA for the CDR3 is TGTGCCAGCAGTTACTCTGGTACCAGGGGCAATTCACCCCTCCACTTT.

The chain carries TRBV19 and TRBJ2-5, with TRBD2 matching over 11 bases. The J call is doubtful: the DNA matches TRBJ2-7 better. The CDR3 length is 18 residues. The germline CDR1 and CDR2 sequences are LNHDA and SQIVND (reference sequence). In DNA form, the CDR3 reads TGTGCCAGTAGTATGGGGAGACTAGCGGGGACCTTCTCCTACGAGCAGTACTTC. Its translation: CASSMGRLAGTFSYEQYF.

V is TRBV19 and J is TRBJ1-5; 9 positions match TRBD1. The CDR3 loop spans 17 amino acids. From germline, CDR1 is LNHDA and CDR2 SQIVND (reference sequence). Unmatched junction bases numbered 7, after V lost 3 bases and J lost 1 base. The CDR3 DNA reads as TGTGCCAGTAGTATTTCCGGGACAGGGCGAAGCAATCAGCCCCAGCATTTT. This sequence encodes CASSISGTGRSNQPQHF.

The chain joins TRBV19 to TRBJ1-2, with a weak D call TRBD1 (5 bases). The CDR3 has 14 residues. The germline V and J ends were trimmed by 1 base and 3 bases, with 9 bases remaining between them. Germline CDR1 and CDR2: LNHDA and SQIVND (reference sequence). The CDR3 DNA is TGTGCCAGTAGTATAGCAGGGTCCTACTATGGCTACACCTTC. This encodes CASSIAGSYYGYTF.

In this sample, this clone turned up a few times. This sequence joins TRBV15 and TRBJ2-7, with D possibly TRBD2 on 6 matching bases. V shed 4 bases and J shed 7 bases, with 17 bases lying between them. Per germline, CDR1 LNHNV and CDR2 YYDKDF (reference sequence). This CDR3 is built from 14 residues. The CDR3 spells CATSTGHGGREQYF. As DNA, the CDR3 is TGTGCCACCAGCACAGGACACGGGGGTAGAGAGCAGTACTTC.

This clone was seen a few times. The CDR3 sequence: CASSLKFGLRGQGGPNSNQPQHF. The CDR3 DNA follows: TGTGCCAGCAGCTTAAAGTTTGGACTACGCGGACAGGGAGGGCCAAATAGCAATCAGCCCCAGCATTTT. This chain links TRBV7-3 with TRBJ1-5; TRBD1 matches at 8 bases. CDR1 SGHTA and CDR2 FQGTGA come from the germline V gene. V gave up 1 base and J gave up 0 bases; unmatched junction bases: 23. There are 23 residues in the CDR3.

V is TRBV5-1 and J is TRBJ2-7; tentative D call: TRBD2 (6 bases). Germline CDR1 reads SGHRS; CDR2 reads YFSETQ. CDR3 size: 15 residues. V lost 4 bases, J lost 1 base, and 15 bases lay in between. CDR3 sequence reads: CASSPRGILSYEQYF. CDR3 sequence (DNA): TGCGCCAGCAGCCCCCGGGGGATCCTTTCCTACGAGCAGTACTTC.

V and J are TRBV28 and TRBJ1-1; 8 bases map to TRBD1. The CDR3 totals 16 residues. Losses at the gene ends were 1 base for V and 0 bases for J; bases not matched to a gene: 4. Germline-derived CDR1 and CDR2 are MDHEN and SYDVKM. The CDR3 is CASSLLEQGVNTEAFF. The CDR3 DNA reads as TGTGCCAGCAGTTTATTGGAACAGGGGGTGAACACTGAAGCTTTCTTT.

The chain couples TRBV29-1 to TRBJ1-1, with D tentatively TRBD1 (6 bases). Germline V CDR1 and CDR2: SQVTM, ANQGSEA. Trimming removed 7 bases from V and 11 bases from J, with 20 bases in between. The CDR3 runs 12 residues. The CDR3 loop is CSAMGRGNNAFF. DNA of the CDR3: TGCAGCGCCATGGGAAGGGGGAATAATGCTTTCTTT. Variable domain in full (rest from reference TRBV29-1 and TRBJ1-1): SAVISQKPSRDICQRGTSLTIQCQVDSQVTMMFWYRQQPGQSLTLIATANQGSEATYESGFVIDKFPISRPNLTFSTLTVSNMSPEDSSIYLCSAMGRGNNAFFGQGTRLTVV.

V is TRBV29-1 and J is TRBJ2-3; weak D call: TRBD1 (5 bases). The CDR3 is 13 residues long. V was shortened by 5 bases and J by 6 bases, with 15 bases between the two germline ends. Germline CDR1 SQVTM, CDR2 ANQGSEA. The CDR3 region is CSVFGRVSDTQYF. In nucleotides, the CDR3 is TGCAGCGTTTTTGGCAGGGTGTCCGATACGCAGTATTTT.

In DNA, the CDR3 is TGTGCCAGCAGTGGCCCCGGGACAGGGTCCCGCGAGCAGTACTTC. As protein: CASSGPGTGSREQYF. V is TRBV2 and J is TRBJ2-5; 9 bases agree with TRBD1. Gene TRBJ2-7 matches the end of the DNA better, so the J call may be wrong. Per the germline V gene, CDR1 is SNHLY and CDR2 is FYNNEI. The CDR3 covers 15 residues.

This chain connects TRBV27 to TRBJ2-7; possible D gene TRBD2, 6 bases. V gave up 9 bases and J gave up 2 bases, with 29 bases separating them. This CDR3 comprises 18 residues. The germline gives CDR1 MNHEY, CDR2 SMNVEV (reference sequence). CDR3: CARGTGRRRWGVTYEQYF. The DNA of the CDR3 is TGTGCCAGGGGGACGGGGAGGAGGAGGTGGGGGGTCACCTACGAGCAGTACTTC.

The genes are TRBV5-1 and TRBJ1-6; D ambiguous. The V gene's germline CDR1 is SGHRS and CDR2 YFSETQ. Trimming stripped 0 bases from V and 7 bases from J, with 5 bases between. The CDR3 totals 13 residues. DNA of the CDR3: TGCGCCAGCAGCTTGGGGCAGAATTCACCCCTCCACTTT. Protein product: CASSLGQNSPLHF.

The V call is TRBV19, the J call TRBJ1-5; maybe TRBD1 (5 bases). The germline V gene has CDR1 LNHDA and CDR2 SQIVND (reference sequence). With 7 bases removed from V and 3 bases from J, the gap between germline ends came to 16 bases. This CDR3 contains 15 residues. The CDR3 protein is CASTLLQGVNQPQHF. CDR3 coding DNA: TGTGCCAGTACCCTACTTCAAGGGGTCAATCAGCCCCAGCATTTT.

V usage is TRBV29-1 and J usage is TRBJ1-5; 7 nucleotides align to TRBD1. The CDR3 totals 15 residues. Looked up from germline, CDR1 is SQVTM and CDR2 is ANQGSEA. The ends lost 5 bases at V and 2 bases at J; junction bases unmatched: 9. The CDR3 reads CSVRDSIDGNQPQHF. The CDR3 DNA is TGCAGCGTTAGGGACAGTATCGATGGCAATCAGCCCCAGCATTTT. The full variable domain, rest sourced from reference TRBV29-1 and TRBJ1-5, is SAVISQKPSRDICQRGTSLTIQCQVDSQVTMMFWYRQQPGQSLTLIATANQGSEATYESGFVIDKFPISRPNLTFSTLTVSNMSPEDSSIYLCSVRDSIDGNQPQHFGDGTRLSIL.

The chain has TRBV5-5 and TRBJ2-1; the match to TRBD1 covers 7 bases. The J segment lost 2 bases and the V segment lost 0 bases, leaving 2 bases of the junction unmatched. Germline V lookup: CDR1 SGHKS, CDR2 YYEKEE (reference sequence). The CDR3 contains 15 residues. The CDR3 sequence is CASSLDRGAYNEQFF. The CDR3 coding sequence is TGTGCCAGCAGCTTGGACAGGGGCGCCTACAATGAGCAGTTCTTC.

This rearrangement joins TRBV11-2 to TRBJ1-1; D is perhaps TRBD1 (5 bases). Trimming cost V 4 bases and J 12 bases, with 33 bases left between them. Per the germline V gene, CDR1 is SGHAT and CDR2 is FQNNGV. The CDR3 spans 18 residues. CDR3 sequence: CASSSPQGMDPHLRPSFF. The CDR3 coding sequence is TGTGCCAGCAGCTCCCCTCAGGGAATGGACCCCCATCTCCGCCCATCTTTCTTT.

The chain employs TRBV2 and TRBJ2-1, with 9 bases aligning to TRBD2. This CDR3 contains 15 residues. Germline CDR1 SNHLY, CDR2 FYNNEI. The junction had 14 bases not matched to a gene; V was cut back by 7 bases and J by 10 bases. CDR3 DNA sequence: TGTGCCAGCACTACAGCGGGAGGAGGGAATAGGGAGCAGTTCTTC. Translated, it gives CASTTAGGGNREQFF.

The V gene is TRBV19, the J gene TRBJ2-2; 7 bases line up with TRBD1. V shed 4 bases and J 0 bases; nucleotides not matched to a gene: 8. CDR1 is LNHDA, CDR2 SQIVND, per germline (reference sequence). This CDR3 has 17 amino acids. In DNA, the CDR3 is TGTGCCAGTAGTACCCGAGGGGGCGGCGCGAACACCGGGGAGCTGTTTTTT. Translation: CASSTRGGGANTGELFF.

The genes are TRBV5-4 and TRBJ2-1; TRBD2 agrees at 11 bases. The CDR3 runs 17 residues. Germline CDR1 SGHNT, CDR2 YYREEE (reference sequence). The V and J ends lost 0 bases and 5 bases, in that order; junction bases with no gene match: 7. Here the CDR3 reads CASSLASGRTYHNEQFF. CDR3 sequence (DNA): TGTGCCAGCAGCTTGGCTAGCGGGAGGACTTATCACAATGAGCAGTTCTTC.

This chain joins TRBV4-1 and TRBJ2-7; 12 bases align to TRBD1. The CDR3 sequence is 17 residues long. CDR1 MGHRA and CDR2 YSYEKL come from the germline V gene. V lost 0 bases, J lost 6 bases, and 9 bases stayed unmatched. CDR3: CASSQDRDRGHLREQYF. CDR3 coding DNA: TGCGCCAGCAGCCAAGATCGGGACAGGGGGCATCTACGCGAGCAGTACTTC.

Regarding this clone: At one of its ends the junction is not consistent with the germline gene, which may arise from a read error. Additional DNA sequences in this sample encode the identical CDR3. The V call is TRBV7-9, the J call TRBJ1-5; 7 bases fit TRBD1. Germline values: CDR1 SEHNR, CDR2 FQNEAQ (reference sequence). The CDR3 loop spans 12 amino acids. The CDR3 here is CSSSPGGQPQHF. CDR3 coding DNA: TGTTCCAGCAGCCCAGGGGGTCAGCCCCAGCATTTT.

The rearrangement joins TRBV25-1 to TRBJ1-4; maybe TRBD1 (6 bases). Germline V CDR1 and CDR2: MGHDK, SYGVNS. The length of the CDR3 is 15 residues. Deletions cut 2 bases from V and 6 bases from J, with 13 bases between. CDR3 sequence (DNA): TGTGCCAGCAGTGAAGACAGGCGCCTGGATGAAAAACTGTTTTTT. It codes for CASSEDRRLDEKLFF.

The CDR3 DNA sequence: TGTGCCAGCCGTAGCGGGGGAAACACCGGGGAGCTGTTTTTT. It codes for CASRSGGNTGELFF. The gene calls are TRBV6-4 and TRBJ2-2; 9 nucleotides line up with TRBD2. This CDR3 has 14 residues. Germline V gene data show CDR1 as MRHNA and CDR2 as SNTAGT. The V segment lost 8 bases and the J segment 2 bases; nucleotides outside the gene matches: 3.

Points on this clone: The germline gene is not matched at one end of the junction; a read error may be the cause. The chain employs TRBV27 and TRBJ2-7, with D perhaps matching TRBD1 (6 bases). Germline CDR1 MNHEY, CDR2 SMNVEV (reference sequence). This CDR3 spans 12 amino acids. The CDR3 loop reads CASSSGRWDISF. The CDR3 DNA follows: TGTGCCAGCAGTAGTGGTCGATGGGACATATCGTTC.